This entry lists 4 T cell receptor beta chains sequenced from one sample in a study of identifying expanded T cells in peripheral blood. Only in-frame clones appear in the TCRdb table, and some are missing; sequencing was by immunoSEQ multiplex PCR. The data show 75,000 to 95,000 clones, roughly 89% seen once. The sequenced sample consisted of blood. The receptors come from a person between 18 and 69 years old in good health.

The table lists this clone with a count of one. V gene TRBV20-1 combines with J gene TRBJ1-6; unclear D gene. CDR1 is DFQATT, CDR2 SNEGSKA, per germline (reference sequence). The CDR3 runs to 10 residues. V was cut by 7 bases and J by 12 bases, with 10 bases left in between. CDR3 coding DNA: TGCAGTGGAGGCCCAGAACCCCTCCACTTT. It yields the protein CSGGPEPLHF.

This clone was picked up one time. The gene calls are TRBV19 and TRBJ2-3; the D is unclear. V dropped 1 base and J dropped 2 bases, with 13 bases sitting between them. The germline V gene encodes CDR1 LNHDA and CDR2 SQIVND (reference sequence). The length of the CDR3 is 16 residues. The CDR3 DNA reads TGTGCCAGTAGTATAGGACGAAAGGGTATCACAGATACGCAGTATTTT. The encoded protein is CASSIGRKGITDTQYF.

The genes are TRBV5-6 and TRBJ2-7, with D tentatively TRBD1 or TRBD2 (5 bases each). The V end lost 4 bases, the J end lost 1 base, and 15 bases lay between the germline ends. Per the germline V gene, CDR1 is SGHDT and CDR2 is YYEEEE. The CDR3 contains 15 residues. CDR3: CASSRDPRPSYEQYF. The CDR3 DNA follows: TGTGCCAGCAGCCGGGACCCGAGACCTTCCTACGAGCAGTACTTC.

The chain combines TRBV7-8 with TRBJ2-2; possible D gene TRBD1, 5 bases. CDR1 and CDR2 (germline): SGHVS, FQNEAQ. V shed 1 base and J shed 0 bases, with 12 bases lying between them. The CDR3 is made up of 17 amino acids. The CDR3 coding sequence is TGTGCCAGCAGCTTAGTTGGGGCAGAGACGAACACCGGGGAGCTGTTTTTT. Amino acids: CASSLVGAETNTGELFF.